The 19 T cell receptor beta chains reported below all come from one sample, sequenced in a study of response to subunit inactivated influenza vaccine. TCRdb ran MiXCR on the RT-PCR reads and lists one entry per CDR3 protein. Here the sample spans around 530,000 distinct CDR3 sequences, roughly 10% being singletons. The sample consisted of PBMCs from blood, taken on the day of vaccination. The receptors were gathered from a man aged 50 or older who received an inactivated influenza vaccine.

The rearrangement joins TRBV20-1 to TRBJ2-1; TRBD1 is a possible D gene (6 bases). This CDR3 is 13 amino acids long. Trimming took 5 bases from V and 4 from J, leaving 12 bases between them. Per the germline V gene, CDR1 is DFQATT and CDR2 is SNEGSKA (reference sequence). The CDR3 region has the DNA TGCAGTGCTGACCTCGACAGGTACAATGAGCAGTTCTTC. This encodes CSADLDRYNEQFF.

This clonotype was seen only a few times. V gene TRBV24-1 combines with J gene TRBJ2-7, with a tentative D call TRBD2 (5 bases). There are 12 residues in the CDR3. Trimming cost V 12 bases and J 3 bases, with 14 bases left between them. Germline V gives CDR1 KGHDR, CDR2 SFDVKD. CDR3 in DNA: TGTGCCCCAGTAGAGGGAAACTACGAGCAGTACTTC. It encodes CAPVEGNYEQYF.

The rearrangement links TRBV6-1 to TRBJ2-7; 10 bases are a match to TRBD1. V lost 7 bases and J lost 2; bases outside the gene matches: 11. Germline V gene sequence: CDR1 MNHNS, CDR2 SASEGT. The CDR3 is 16 amino acids. The chain's CDR3 is CASMKGAGQGPYEQYF. The CDR3 coding sequence is TGTGCCAGCATGAAAGGTGCGGGACAGGGGCCCTACGAGCAGTACTTC.

V usage is TRBV20-1 and J usage is TRBJ2-7, with 8 nucleotides matching TRBD1. The CDR3 extends over 12 amino acids. Germline V CDR1 and CDR2: DFQATT, SNEGSKA (reference sequence). V lost 6 bases, J lost 4 bases, and 5 bases stayed unmatched. The CDR3 protein is CSAKDRGYEQYF. The CDR3 bases are TGCAGTGCCAAAGACAGGGGATACGAGCAGTACTTC.

Many counts were recorded for this clonotype. The CDR3 DNA follows: TGTGCCAGCATATTTACCGGGACTAGCGGAGAGGTTGAGCAGTTCTTC. Translating it yields CASIFTGTSGEVEQFF. The chain employs TRBV6-1 and TRBJ2-1; TRBD2 aligns across 11 bases. The germline gives CDR1 MNHNS, CDR2 SASEGT. Germline trimming cut 7 bases from V and 9 bases from J; bases unmatched to any gene: 14. The CDR3 loop spans 16 amino acids.

On this clonotype itself: One junction end does not reproduce the germline sequence, and a read error may be involved. The genes are TRBV11-2 and TRBJ2-1; 13 bases map to TRBD2. Germline CDR1 SGHAT, CDR2 FQNNGV. The CDR3 spans 17 residues. DNA of the CDR3: TGTACCAGCAGCACATATACTAGCGGGGGGGCCGTGAATGAGCAGTTCTTC. The encoded protein is CTSSTYTSGGAVNEQFF.

The sample holds many counts of this clonotype. The rearrangement uses TRBV5-6 and TRBJ1-1; 10 nucleotides agree with TRBD1. The germline gives CDR1 SGHDT, CDR2 YYEEEE. The CDR3 has 14 amino acids. The junction had 5 bases not matched to a gene; V was cut back by 3 bases and J by 6 bases. As DNA, the CDR3 is TGTGCCAGCAGCTGGGGGACAGGGGAAGCTGAAGCTTTCTTT. Amino acid sequence: CASSWGTGEAEAFF. Complete variable domain (other parts from reference TRBV5-6 and TRBJ1-1): DAGVTQSPTHLIKTRGQQVTLRCSPKSGHDTVSWYQQALGQGPQFIFQYYEEEERQRGNFPDRFSGHQFPNYSSELNVNALLLGDSALYLCASSWGTGEAEAFFGQGTRLTVV.

In nucleotides, the CDR3 is TGTGCCAGCAAGCTCAGACAGGGAACAGATACGCAGTATTTT. Protein product: CASKLRQGTDTQYF. This chain uses TRBV11-2 with TRBJ2-3; 7 bases align to TRBD1. In germline, CDR1 is SGHAT, CDR2 FQNNGV. V was pared by 7 bases and J by 3 bases, with 7 bases of the junction left unmatched. The CDR3 spans 14 residues.

This clonotype came up a few times. J is TRBJ2-3 and V is TRBV9, with 8 bases that match TRBD2. This CDR3 contains 17 residues. Germline CDR1 SGDLS, CDR2 YYNGEE. V shed 3 bases, J shed 0 bases, and the junction held 9 bases outside the gene matches. CDR3 sequence: CASSASGSAISTDTQYF. CDR3 in DNA: TGTGCCAGCAGCGCGAGCGGGAGTGCAATTAGCACAGATACGCAGTATTTT.

This clonotype was detected only a few times. This chain links TRBV5-1 with TRBJ2-7, with D perhaps TRBD2 (5 bases). V lost 0 bases and J 4 bases, leaving 14 bases between the germline ends. Per germline, CDR1 SGHRS and CDR2 YFSETQ. There are 15 residues in the CDR3. The CDR3 is CASSLGGSGGYEQYF. CDR3 DNA: TGCGCCAGCAGCTTGGGGGGAAGCGGTGGTTACGAGCAGTACTTC.

This clonotype has a handful of counts. Here the CDR3 DNA reads TGTGCCAGCAGACCAGGACAGGGAACCACTAATGAAAAACTGTTTTTT. Amino acids: CASRPGQGTTNEKLFF. The chain joins TRBV6-1 to TRBJ1-4; 8 bases agree with TRBD1. Germline CDR1 is MNHNS and CDR2 is SASEGT. The CDR3 is 16 amino acids. Trimming took 6 bases from V and 2 from J; bases not matched to a gene: 8.

This clonotype was seen a few times. This chain uses TRBV4-3 with TRBJ2-7; the D gene is possibly TRBD2 (6 bases). The CDR3 runs to 16 residues. The V gene lost 0 bases and the J gene lost 5 bases, with 17 bases spanning the gap. Germline CDR1 and CDR2: LGHNA and YSLEER. DNA of the CDR3: TGCGCCAGCAGCCAAGAACCTCTGGCGGGGAACGACGAGCAGTACTTC. Its translation is CASSQEPLAGNDEQYF.

There are a few counts of this clonotype. The V call is TRBV20-1, the J call TRBJ1-5, with TRBD1 identical over 7 bases. J was trimmed by 7 bases and V by 2 bases; bases with no gene match: 5. The germline V gene has CDR1 DFQATT and CDR2 SNEGSKA (reference sequence). The CDR3 loop spans 13 amino acids. CDR3 protein: CSARTGVGQPQHF. The CDR3 region has the DNA TGCAGTGCTAGAACAGGGGTGGGGCAGCCCCAGCATTTT.

This clonotype was recorded a few times. This chain links TRBV28 with TRBJ2-5; TRBD2 matches at 8 bases. V shed 4 bases and J 5 bases; nucleotides not matched to a gene: 12. The CDR3 runs 16 residues. Germline assignment: CDR1 MDHEN and CDR2 SYDVKM. The CDR3 loop is CASSWPWGTRDETQYF. In nucleotides, the CDR3 is TGTGCCAGCAGTTGGCCTTGGGGGACTAGGGACGAGACCCAGTACTTC.

This clonotype has ten or more counts. V usage is TRBV12-3 or TRBV12-4 and J usage is TRBJ2-5, with D possibly being TRBD1 (6 bases). The CDR3 is made up of 13 amino acids. The V end lost 4 bases, the J end lost 7 bases, and 13 bases lay between the germline ends. The CDR3 region has the DNA TGTGCCAGCAGTTACCGGGACATAGGGACCCAGTACTTC. This gives the protein CASSYRDIGTQYF.

This clonotype was seen a few times. The chain has TRBV5-1 and TRBJ2-5, with D possibly matching TRBD1 (5 bases). Looked up from germline, CDR1 is SGHRS and CDR2 is YFSETQ. The CDR3 is 14 residues long. The V end lost 6 bases, the J end lost 5 bases, and 17 bases lay between the germline ends. CDR3 sequence reads: CASTKGAEVETQYF. DNA of the CDR3: TGCGCCAGCACCAAAGGGGCAGAAGTGGAGACCCAGTACTTC. Together with reference TRBV5-1 and TRBJ2-5, the CDR3 gives the full variable domain: KAGVTQTPRYLIKTRGQQVTLSCSPISGHRSVSWYQQTPGQGLQFLFEYFSETQRNKGNFPGRFSGRQFSNSRSEMNVSTLELGDSALYLCASTKGAEVETQYFGPGTRLLVL.

This clonotype showed up many times. The CDR3, as DNA: TGTGCCAGCAGTCCCTCCAACACCGGGGAGCTGTTTTTT. Protein product: CASSPSNTGELFF. V usage is TRBV18 and J usage is TRBJ2-2; D call uncertain. Trimming shortened V by 8 bases and J by 2 bases, and 9 bases separated the two germline ends. Germline V lookup: CDR1 KGHSH, CDR2 LQKENI. The CDR3 extends over 13 amino acids. Complete variable domain (other parts from reference TRBV18 and TRBJ2-2): NAGVMQNPRHLVRRRGQEARLRCSPMKGHSHVYWYRQLPEEGLKFMVYLQKENIIDESGMPKERFSAEFPKEGPSILRIQQVVRGDSAAYFCASSPSNTGELFFGEGSRLTVL.

The chain employs TRBV12-3 or TRBV12-4 and TRBJ2-7, with 8 bases lining up with TRBD1. The CDR3 sequence is 15 residues long. After removal of 5 bases from V and 2 bases from J, the junction contained 8 bases not matched to a gene. The CDR3 reads CASSPDRARTYEQYF. The CDR3 bases are TGTGCCAGCAGTCCGGACAGGGCTAGAACCTACGAGCAGTACTTC.

This clonotype was detected only a few times. The chain carries TRBV11-1 and TRBJ2-5, with TRBD2 identical over 11 bases. The CDR3 consists of 15 residues. Germline lookup yields CDR1 SGHAT and CDR2 FQDESV (reference sequence). V shed 4 bases, J shed 2 bases, and the junction held 3 bases outside the gene matches. The CDR3 DNA reads TGTGCCAGCAGCTATAGACTAGCGGGGCAAGAGACCCAGTACTTC. Its protein is CASSYRLAGQETQYF.